This passage covers 24 T cell receptor beta chains from one sample sequenced in a study of identical twins (TCRdb year 2016). Library construction relied on 5' RACE. This sample was sequenced with an Illumina HiSeq 2000. TCRdb took the public reads, trimmed them with fastp at Q25, ran MiXCR for clone calling and kept in-frame beta chains. All rows with the same CDR3 protein become a single entry with the most common DNA and genes. The sample table records 550,000 to 700,000 distinct CDR3 sequences; more than 9% of these occur just once. Of the sample, 2.5% to 3.5% is held by the ten largest clones. The sample also formed part of further work on yellow fever vaccine responses in identical twins.

Sequencing was carried out using PBMCs. The receptors were sampled from a woman younger than 35 in good health.

The rearrangement links TRBV6-2 or TRBV6-3 to TRBJ2-1, with 9 bases identical to TRBD1. Unmatched junction bases numbered 1, after V lost 1 base and J lost 6 bases. CDR3 size: 14 residues. CDR1 and CDR2 (germline): MNHEY, SVGEGT. CDR3 residues: CASSYYRGRNEQFF. In DNA form, the CDR3 reads TGTGCCAGCAGTTACTACAGGGGGCGCAATGAGCAGTTCTTC.

This clonotype was observed a few times. The V and J genes are TRBV7-9 and TRBJ2-1, with D perhaps matching TRBD2 (6 bases). Germline V gene sequence: CDR1 SEHNR, CDR2 FQNEAQ (reference sequence). V was trimmed by 4 bases and J by 3 bases, leaving 16 bases between them. This CDR3 comprises 16 residues. The DNA of the CDR3 is TGTGCCAGCAGCTCGACTAGGGGTGGGAGCTACAATGAGCAGTTCTTC. Protein sequence: CASSSTRGGSYNEQFF.

This clonotype was picked up many times. The chain recombines TRBV29-1 with TRBJ2-7; 10 bases align to TRBD1. The J segment lost 0 bases and the V segment lost 1 base, leaving 0 bases of the junction unmatched. CDR3 length: 14 amino acids. Per germline, CDR1 SQVTM and CDR2 ANQGSEA. CDR3 residues: CSVEGTGGSYEQYF. CDR3 in DNA: TGCAGCGTTGAAGGGACAGGGGGCTCCTACGAGCAGTACTTC.

This clonotype was counted ten times or more. V usage is TRBV5-1 and J usage is TRBJ2-4; unclear D gene. CDR3 length: 16 residues. Trimming removed 0 bases at V and 0 bases at J, with 10 bases between. The germline CDR1 and CDR2 sequences are SGHRS and YFSETQ. CDR3 nucleotide sequence: TGCGCCAGCAGCTTGGGGGGTCTCGGAGCCAAAAACATTCAGTACTTC. This encodes CASSLGGLGAKNIQYF. The full variable domain, rest sourced from reference TRBV5-1 and TRBJ2-4, is KAGVTQTPRYLIKTRGQQVTLSCSPISGHRSVSWYQQTPGQGLQFLFEYFSETQRNKGNFPGRFSGRQFSNSRSEMNVSTLELGDSALYLCASSLGGLGAKNIQYFGAGTRLSVL.

There are a few counts of this clonotype. J is TRBJ1-6 and V is TRBV6-1; 7 bases line up with TRBD1. Germline V lookup: CDR1 MNHNS, CDR2 SASEGT. This CDR3 has 15 residues. The junction had 11 bases not matched to a gene; V was cut back by 6 bases and J by 9 bases. The CDR3 DNA sequence: TGTGCCAGCAGCGACTGGGGACAGAGAGCTTCACCCCTCCACTTT. It translates to CASSDWGQRASPLHF.

There are many counts of this clonotype. The rearrangement links TRBV7-4 to TRBJ2-1; tentative D call: TRBD2 (5 bases). CDR1 and CDR2 from the germline V gene are SGHVT and SQSDAQ. The CDR3 runs 17 residues. Trimming took 1 base from V and 4 from J, leaving 17 bases between them. CDR3 sequence: CASSLGVEGSVYNEQFF. The CDR3 DNA reads TGTGCCAGCAGCTTAGGGGTCGAGGGTTCGGTTTACAATGAGCAGTTCTTC.

This clonotype was seen a handful of times. The chain links TRBV20-1 to TRBJ2-7, with D uncertain. Trimming took off 0 bases at V and 0 bases at J, with 12 bases between the two ends. Germline assignment: CDR1 DFQATT and CDR2 SNEGSKA (reference sequence). This CDR3 is built from 15 residues. This CDR3 reads CSARDPAAFSYEQYF. Written as DNA, the CDR3 is TGCAGTGCTAGAGATCCGGCCGCATTCTCCTACGAGCAGTACTTC.

The CDR3 DNA sequence: TGTGCCAGCAGTTACTCGTCTCAGGGTAATTACGAGCAGTACTTC. Translation gives CASSYSSQGNYEQYF. The gene calls are TRBV6-5 and TRBJ2-7; D might be TRBD1 (5 bases). This CDR3 has 15 amino acids. The germline V and J ends were trimmed by 0 bases and 4 bases, with 13 bases remaining between them. The germline V gene encodes CDR1 MNHEY and CDR2 SVGAGI.

This clonotype was seen ten or more times. The chain is built from TRBV14 and TRBJ2-2; no clear D. The V end was cut by 3 bases, the J end by 4 bases, with 9 bases between. Germline V lookup: CDR1 SGHDN, CDR2 FVKESK. The CDR3 is made up of 14 amino acids. CDR3 nucleotide sequence: TGTGCCAGCAGCCACCTCTTATCCACCGGGGAGCTGTTTTTT. Translation gives CASSHLLSTGELFF.

The sample holds a few counts of this clonotype. DNA of the CDR3: TGCAGCGTTGGTAAGGGGGCTAACTACAATGAGCAGTTCTTC. Encoded protein: CSVGKGANYNEQFF. This chain connects TRBV29-1 to TRBJ2-1, with 7 nucleotides matching TRBD1. Germline CDR1 SQVTM, CDR2 ANQGSEA. The V and J ends lost 4 bases and 3 bases, in that order; junction bases with no gene match: 6. This CDR3 is 14 amino acids long.

This chain joins TRBV14 and TRBJ1-2; no firm D call. CDR3 length equals 13 residues. CDR1 is SGHDN and CDR2 is FVKESK in the germline V gene. V was cut by 4 bases and J by 4 bases, with 10 bases left in between. CDR3 bases: TGTGCCAGCAGCCTCGGACTGCTCTATGGCTACACCTTC. It encodes CASSLGLLYGYTF.

The sample holds a few counts of this clonotype. The chain combines TRBV20-1 with TRBJ2-3, with D unclear. Trimming shortened V by 6 bases and J by 2 bases, and 15 bases separated the two germline ends. In germline, CDR1 is DFQATT, CDR2 SNEGSKA (reference sequence). The CDR3 loop spans 14 amino acids. CDR3 coding DNA: TGCAGTGCCGCCCGGTACGTCCACACAGATACGCAGTATTTT. Translation gives CSAARYVHTDTQYF.

This clonotype was seen a handful of times. This rearrangement joins TRBV7-8 to TRBJ2-3; 7 bases are shared with TRBD2. CDR3 length: 15 residues. CDR1 SGHVS and CDR2 FQNEAQ come from the germline V gene. V trimming: 3 bases; J trimming: 2 bases; junction bases outside the gene matches: 5. CDR3 sequence: CASSFGDYNTDTQYF. The CDR3 DNA sequence: TGTGCCAGCAGCTTTGGGGACTATAACACAGATACGCAGTATTTT.

The V and J genes are TRBV27 and TRBJ2-1; 8 bases are shared with TRBD1. Germline V gene data show CDR1 as MNHEY and CDR2 as SMNVEV (reference sequence). With V trimmed by 6 bases and J by 7 bases, 5 bases remained unmatched. CDR3 length: 13 amino acids. The CDR3 sequence: CASRTGVQNEQFF. For the CDR3, the DNA is TGTGCCAGCAGGACAGGGGTTCAGAATGAGCAGTTCTTC.

The chain uses TRBV5-5 and TRBJ1-4; 7 nucleotides align to TRBD1. The CDR3 has 15 amino acids. J lost 8 bases, V lost 4 bases, and 11 bases had no gene match. The germline CDR1 and CDR2 sequences are SGHKS and YYEKEE (reference sequence). The CDR3 sequence: CASSAPGEGAEKLFF. CDR3 sequence (DNA): TGTGCCAGCAGCGCACCAGGGGAGGGGGCGGAAAAACTGTTTTTT.

The chain recombines TRBV2 with TRBJ2-3; 11 bases match TRBD2. Looked up from germline, CDR1 is SNHLY and CDR2 is FYNNEI. The CDR3 is 17 residues long. Trimming removed 7 bases from V and 3 bases from J; junction bases left unmatched: 12. CDR3 sequence: CASKRLAGTSPTDTQYF. The DNA of the CDR3 is TGTGCCAGCAAAAGACTAGCGGGGACAAGTCCGACAGATACGCAGTATTTT.

The CDR3: CATSDYGGGYEQYF. CDR3 sequence (DNA): TGTGCCACCAGCGACTACGGGGGGGGCTACGAGCAGTACTTC. The chain has TRBV15 and TRBJ2-7, with TRBD2 identical over 8 bases. Germline CDR1 is LNHNV and CDR2 is YYDKDF (reference sequence). The CDR3 length is 14 residues. J lost 3 bases, V lost 5 bases, and 6 bases had no gene match.

This clonotype was found a few times. CDR3 sequence reads: CASSPERAGPYEQYF. CDR3 nucleotides: TGCGCCAGCAGCCCGGAGAGGGCCGGCCCCTACGAGCAGTACTTC. This chain links TRBV5-1 with TRBJ2-7; the D gene is possibly TRBD2 (5 bases). The germline V gene encodes CDR1 SGHRS and CDR2 YFSETQ. There are 15 residues in the CDR3. The V gene lost 4 bases and the J gene lost 2 bases, with 16 bases spanning the gap.

The CDR3 spells CSVEELAGTSEQFF. In DNA, the CDR3 is TGCAGCGTTGAAGAACTCGCCGGGACTAGCGAGCAGTTCTTC. The J gene is TRBJ2-1, the V gene TRBV29-1, with TRBD2 matching over 9 bases. CDR1 SQVTM and CDR2 ANQGSEA come from the germline V gene. This CDR3 has 14 amino acids. After removal of 0 bases from V and 10 bases from J, the junction contained 7 bases not matched to a gene.

The rearrangement uses TRBV5-1 and TRBJ2-3; 7 bases agree with TRBD2. This CDR3 has 15 residues. The V segment lost 3 bases and the J segment 0 bases; nucleotides outside the gene matches: 4. Germline-derived CDR1 and CDR2 are SGHRS and YFSETQ. CDR3 residues: CASSWRGSSTDTQYF. The CDR3 DNA reads TGCGCCAGCAGCTGGCGGGGGAGCAGCACAGATACGCAGTATTTT.

This rearrangement joins TRBV20-1 to TRBJ2-7; D is uncertain. Between the trimmed V and J ends, which lost 4 bases and 5 bases, there was a span of 30 bases. Germline assignment: CDR1 DFQATT and CDR2 SNEGSKA (reference sequence). CDR3 length: 18 residues. CDR3 loop: CSAINRRPTIRNGHEQYF. The CDR3 bases are TGCAGTGCTATAAATCGTAGGCCAACAATCCGTAATGGGCACGAGCAGTACTTC.

This chain joins TRBV12-3 or TRBV12-4 and TRBJ2-3, with 7 bases matching TRBD1. Trimming at V came to 5 bases and at J to 3 bases, leaving 8 bases not matched to a gene. The CDR3 loop spans 15 amino acids. CDR3 protein: CASSPDRADTDTQYF. CDR3 bases: TGTGCCAGCAGTCCAGACAGGGCAGATACAGATACGCAGTATTTT.

This clonotype was detected ten times or more. CDR3: CASSLALPGLENIQYF. CDR3 in DNA: TGTGCCAGCAGCTTAGCCTTACCCGGACTAGAAAACATTCAGTACTTC. The V gene is TRBV7-9, the J gene TRBJ2-4, with 7 bases aligning to TRBD2. The CDR3 length is 16 residues. Trimming took 0 bases from V and 5 from J; bases not matched to a gene: 7. Germline CDR1 and CDR2: SEHNR and FQNEAQ (reference sequence).

This chain connects TRBV11-2 to TRBJ2-1, with D possibly matching TRBD2 (5 bases). V lost 7 bases and J lost 0, with 13 bases in between. Germline V gene sequence: CDR1 SGHAT, CDR2 FQNNGV. The CDR3 is 15 residues long. In nucleotides, the CDR3 is TGTGCCAGCACCTCGTTGGAGGACTCCTACAATGAGCAGTTCTTC. Residues: CASTSLEDSYNEQFF.